This T cell receptor (beta chain) originates from a study of OX40 agonist ivuxolimab in advanced cancers. Study context: Antecedent anti-PD-1, anti-PD-L1 or anti-CTLA-4 therapy was permissible, with under 50% having received some.

The protocol was immunoSEQ multiplex PCR, while the TCRdb copy is restricted to in-frame clones and leaves out a portion. The table includes about 45,000 clones, around nine tenths detected once. The CDR3 covers 15 residues. Germline CDR1 and CDR2: SQVTM and ANQGSEA. Trimming at V came to 8 bases and at J to 3 bases, leaving 12 bases not matched to a gene. This clone has only one observation. J is TRBJ2-1 and V is TRBV29-1; TRBD2 matches at 8 bases. Sample: CD4+ or CD8+ T cells sorted from blood, taken in a trial of the OX40 agonist ivuxolimab. The TCR originated in an adult with an advanced solid tumor such as melanoma, head and neck, liver or kidney cancer. The CDR3 DNA is TGCAGCTCCCTTACCGGGACTAGTATCTACAATGAGCAGTTCTTC. Translated: CSSLTGTSIYNEQFF.